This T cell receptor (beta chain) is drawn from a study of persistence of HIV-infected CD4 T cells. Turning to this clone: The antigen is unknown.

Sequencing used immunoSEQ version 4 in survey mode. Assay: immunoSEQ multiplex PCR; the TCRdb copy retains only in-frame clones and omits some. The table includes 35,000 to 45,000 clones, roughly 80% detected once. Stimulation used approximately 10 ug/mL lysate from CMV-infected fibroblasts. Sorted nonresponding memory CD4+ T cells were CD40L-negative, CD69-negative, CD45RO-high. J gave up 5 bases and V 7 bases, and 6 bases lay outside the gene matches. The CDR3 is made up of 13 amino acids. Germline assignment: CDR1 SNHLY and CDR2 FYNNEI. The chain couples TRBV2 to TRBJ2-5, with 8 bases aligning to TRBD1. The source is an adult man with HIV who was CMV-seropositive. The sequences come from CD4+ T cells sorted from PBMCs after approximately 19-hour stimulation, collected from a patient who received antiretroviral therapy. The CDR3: CASKVDRGETQYF. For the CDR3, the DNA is TGTGCCAGCAAGGTTGACAGGGGCGAGACCCAGTACTTC. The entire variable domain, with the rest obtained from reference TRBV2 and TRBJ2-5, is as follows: EPEVTQTPSHQVTQMGQEVILRCVPISNHLYFYWYRQILGQKVEFLVSFYNNEISEKSEIFDDQFSVERPDGSNFTLKIRSTKLEDSAMYFCASKVDRGETQYFGPGTRLLVL.